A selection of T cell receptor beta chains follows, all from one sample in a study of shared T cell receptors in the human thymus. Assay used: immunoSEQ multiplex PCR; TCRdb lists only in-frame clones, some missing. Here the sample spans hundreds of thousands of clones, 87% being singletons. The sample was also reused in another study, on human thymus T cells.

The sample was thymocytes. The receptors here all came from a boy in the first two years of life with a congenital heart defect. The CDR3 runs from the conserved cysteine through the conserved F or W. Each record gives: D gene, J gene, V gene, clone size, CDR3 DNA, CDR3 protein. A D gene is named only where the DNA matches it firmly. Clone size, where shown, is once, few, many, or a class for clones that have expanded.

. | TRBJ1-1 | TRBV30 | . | TGTGCCTGGAGAACTACGGGCCAGGGGAACACTGAAGCTTTCTTT | CAWRTTGQGNTEAFF
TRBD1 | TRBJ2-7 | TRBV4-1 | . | TGCGCCAGCAGCTACGGGACAGGGGCCTCCTACGAGCAGTACTTC | CASSYGTGASYEQYF
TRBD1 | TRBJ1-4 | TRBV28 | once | TGTGCCAGCAGTTTATGCGGGACAGGGAACTCAACTAATGAAAAACTGTTTTTT | CASSLCGTGNSTNEKLFF
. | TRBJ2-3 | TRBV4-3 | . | TGCGCCAGCAGCCAAGATTCCGAATCGGAGCCGGCAGATACGCAGTATTTT | CASSQDSESEPADTQYF
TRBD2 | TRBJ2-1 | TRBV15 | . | TGTGCCACCAGCAGAGTTTTCGTGGCGGGAGACAATGAGCAGTTCTTC | CATSRVFVAGDNEQFF
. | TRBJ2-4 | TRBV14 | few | TGTGCCAGCAGCCAAGATCCCTCCCCAGGGAAAGAGGTATTTCAGTACTTC | CASSQDPSPGKEVFQYF
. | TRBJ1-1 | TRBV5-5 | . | TGTGCCAGCAGCTTGTTCCGAGGGGGAACTGAAGCTTTCTTT | CASSLFRGGTEAFF
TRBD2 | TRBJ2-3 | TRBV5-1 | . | TGCGCCAGCAGACGACCGGGACTAGCGGGAGCTGACACAGATACGCAGTATTTT | CASRRPGLAGADTDTQYF
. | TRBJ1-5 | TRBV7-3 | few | TGTGCCAGCAGCCCCCTCGGGGAGAGCCATTATCAGCCCCAGCATTTT | CASSPLGESHYQPQHF
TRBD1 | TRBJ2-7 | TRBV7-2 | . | TGTGCCAGCAGCCTCGGGACAGGGACCTACGAGCAGTACTTC | CASSLGTGTYEQYF
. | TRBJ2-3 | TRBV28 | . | TGTGCCAGCAATAACCTAGGGGGCGGGGTGGGAGATACGCAGTATTTT | CASNNLGGGVGDTQYF